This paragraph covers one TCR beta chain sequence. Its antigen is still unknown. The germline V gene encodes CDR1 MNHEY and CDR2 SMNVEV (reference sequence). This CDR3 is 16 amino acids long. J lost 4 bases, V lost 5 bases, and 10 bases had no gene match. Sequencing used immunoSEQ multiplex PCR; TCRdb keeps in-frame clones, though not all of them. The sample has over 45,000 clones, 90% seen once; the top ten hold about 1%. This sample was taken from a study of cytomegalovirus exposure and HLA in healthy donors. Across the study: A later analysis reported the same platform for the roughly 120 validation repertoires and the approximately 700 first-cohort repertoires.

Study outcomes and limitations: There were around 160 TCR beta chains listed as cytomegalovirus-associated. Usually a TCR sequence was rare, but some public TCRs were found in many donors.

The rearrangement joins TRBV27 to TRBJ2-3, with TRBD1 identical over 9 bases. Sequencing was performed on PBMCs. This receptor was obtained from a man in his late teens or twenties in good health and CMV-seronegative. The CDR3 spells CASSITGGVVADTQYF. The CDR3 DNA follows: TGTGCCAGCAGTATTACAGGGGGCGTAGTGGCAGATACGCAGTATTTT.